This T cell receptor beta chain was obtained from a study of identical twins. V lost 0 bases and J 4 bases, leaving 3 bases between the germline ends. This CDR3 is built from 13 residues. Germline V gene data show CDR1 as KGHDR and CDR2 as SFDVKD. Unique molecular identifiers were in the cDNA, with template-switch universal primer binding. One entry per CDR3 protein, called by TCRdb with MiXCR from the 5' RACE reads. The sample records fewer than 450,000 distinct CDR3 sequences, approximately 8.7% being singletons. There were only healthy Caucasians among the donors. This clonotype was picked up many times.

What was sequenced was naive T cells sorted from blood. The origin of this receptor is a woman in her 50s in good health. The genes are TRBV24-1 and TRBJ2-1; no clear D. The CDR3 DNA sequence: TGTGCCACCAGTGATTTGTTATACAATGAGCAGTTCTTC. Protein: CATSDLLYNEQFF.